Below are 11 T cell receptor beta chains sequenced from a single sample in a study of CD8 T cells in Susac syndrome. With random hexamers, reverse transcription was performed on roughly 0.45 to 1 ug of RNA. TCRdb used MiXCR to reprocess the immunoSEQ multiplex PCR reads, holding one entry per CDR3 protein. Here the sample spans some 240,000 distinct CDR3 sequences, less than 96% being singletons. The sample was CD4+ T cells from PBMCs. The source is a human donor with Susac syndrome.

The V gene is TRBV24-1, the J gene TRBJ2-3; 9 bases are a match to TRBD1. The V segment lost 4 bases and the J segment 4 bases; nucleotides outside the gene matches: 11. Germline assignment: CDR1 KGHDR and CDR2 SFDVKD. The CDR3 sequence is 17 residues long. DNA of the CDR3: TGTGCCACCAGTGAGCTTCCGGGACAGGGTGAATCAGATACGCAGTATTTT. Protein product: CATSELPGQGESDTQYF.

The chain recombines TRBV2 with TRBJ2-7, with D perhaps TRBD2 (5 bases). Germline V gene data show CDR1 as SNHLY and CDR2 as FYNNEI. Trimming pared 7 bases from V and 6 bases from J, leaving 10 bases between. This CDR3 is 11 amino acids long. CDR3 bases: TGTGCCAGCACCTCGGCGGGCGAGCAGTACTTC. Translation: CASTSAGEQYF.

This chain links TRBV7-9 with TRBJ2-4; 14 bases map to TRBD2. Germline values: CDR1 SEHNR, CDR2 FQNEAQ (reference sequence). CDR3 length: 17 amino acids. The V segment lost 0 bases and the J segment 12 bases; nucleotides outside the gene matches: 10. In DNA form, the CDR3 reads TGTGCCAGCAGCTTAGCCCACCGGGGACTAGCGGGAGATGATCAGTACTTC. The encoded protein is CASSLAHRGLAGDDQYF.

This clonotype was observed once. The V call is TRBV15, the J call TRBJ1-2, with D hard to call. Trimming cost V 1 base and J 8 bases, with 11 bases left between them. Germline V gene sequence: CDR1 LNHNV, CDR2 YYDKDF (reference sequence). The CDR3 is 13 amino acids. In nucleotides, the CDR3 is TGTGCCACCAGCAGAGTAGGGTCGAGCGGCTACACCTTC. Its translation is CATSRVGSSGYTF.

The chain joins TRBV20-1 to TRBJ2-3; TRBD2 aligns across 9 bases. This CDR3 has 13 residues. CDR1 is DFQATT, CDR2 SNEGSKA, per germline (reference sequence). The V and J ends lost 6 bases and 3 bases, in that order; junction bases with no gene match: 4. The CDR3 reads CSARAGGTDTQYF. CDR3 coding DNA: TGCAGTGCCCGAGCGGGAGGAACAGATACGCAGTATTTT.

This rearrangement joins TRBV11-2 to TRBJ1-5; 10 bases agree with TRBD1. The CDR3 totals 15 residues. Germline trimming cut 5 bases from V and 6 bases from J; bases unmatched to any gene: 7. In germline, CDR1 is SGHAT, CDR2 FQNNGV. This CDR3 reads CASSAGQGRTQPQHF. As DNA, the CDR3 is TGTGCCAGCAGCGCGGGACAGGGGCGAACTCAGCCCCAGCATTTT.

The chain has TRBV28 and TRBJ2-3; D is perhaps TRBD2 (6 bases). The CDR3 sequence is 15 residues long. Trimming took 2 bases from V and 1 from J, leaving 10 bases between them. The germline CDR1 and CDR2 sequences are MDHEN and SYDVKM. The CDR3 is CASSLMVAGTDTQYF. CDR3 in DNA: TGTGCCAGCAGTTTAATGGTAGCGGGCACAGATACGCAGTATTTT.

The chain is built from TRBV28 and TRBJ2-2; D is unclear. V was pared by 6 bases and J by 6 bases, with 14 bases between. The CDR3 extends over 14 amino acids. Germline V gene sequence: CDR1 MDHEN, CDR2 SYDVKM. Here the CDR3 reads CASSFPSDSGELFF. The CDR3 DNA is TGTGCCAGCAGCTTCCCGAGTGACTCCGGGGAGCTGTTTTTT.

The V call is TRBV6-6, the J call TRBJ2-7, with 7 bases that match TRBD2. The length of the CDR3 is 15 residues. The germline V gene encodes CDR1 MNHNY and CDR2 SVGAGI (reference sequence). V lost 2 bases to trimming and J lost 1 base; unmatched junction nucleotides: 5. In DNA form, the CDR3 reads TGTGCCAGCAGTTACGATAGCGGGCGATCCTACGAGCAGTACTTC. Residues: CASSYDSGRSYEQYF.

The gene calls are TRBV5-4 and TRBJ2-3; D remains ambiguous. In germline, CDR1 is SGHNT, CDR2 YYREEE (reference sequence). This CDR3 is 14 amino acids long. V was clipped by 4 bases and J by 5 bases, with 14 bases between them. Written as DNA, the CDR3 is TGTGCCAGCAGCACCCGGCACCGAGGAGATACGCAGTATTTT. This translates into CASSTRHRGDTQYF.

For the CDR3, the DNA is TGTGCCAGTAGTAAGACAGGGGGCAATCAGCCCCAGCATTTT. Its protein product is CASSKTGGNQPQHF. This rearrangement joins TRBV19 to TRBJ1-5; TRBD1 matches 8 bases. Per germline, CDR1 LNHDA and CDR2 SQIVND (reference sequence). V gave up 4 bases and J gave up 2 bases; unmatched junction bases: 1. The CDR3 is 14 amino acids.